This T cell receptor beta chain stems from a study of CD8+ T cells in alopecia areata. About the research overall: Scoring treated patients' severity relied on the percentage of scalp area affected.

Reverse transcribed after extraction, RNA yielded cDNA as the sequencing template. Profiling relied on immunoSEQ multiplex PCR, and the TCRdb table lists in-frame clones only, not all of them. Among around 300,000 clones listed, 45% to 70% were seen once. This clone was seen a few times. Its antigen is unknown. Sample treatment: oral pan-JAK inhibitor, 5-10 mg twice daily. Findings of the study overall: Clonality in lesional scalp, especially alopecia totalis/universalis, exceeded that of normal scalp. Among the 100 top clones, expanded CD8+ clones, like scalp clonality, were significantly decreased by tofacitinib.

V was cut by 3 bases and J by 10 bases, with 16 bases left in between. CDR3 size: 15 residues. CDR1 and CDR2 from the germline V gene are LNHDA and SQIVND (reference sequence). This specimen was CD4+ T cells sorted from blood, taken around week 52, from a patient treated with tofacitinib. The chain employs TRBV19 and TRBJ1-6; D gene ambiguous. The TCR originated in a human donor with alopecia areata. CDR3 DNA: TGTGCCAGTAGTATTGCCAGTTCAAAGGGCTCACCCCTCCACTTT. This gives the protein CASSIASSKGSPLHF.